The sequence of this T cell receptor beta chain was determined in a study of blood T cell repertoires in COVID-19 (dated by TCRdb to between 2020 and 2021). A note on the overall study: Samples covering the acute and convalescent phases of COVID-19 were provided by collaborators in the United States, Italy and Spain. The samples were drawn from two sources: the first 160 participants of the ongoing ImmuneRACE study, and over 950 subjects contributed by 6 global collaborators. The sample metadata nearly always contained a de-identified subject ID, COVID-19 status, age in years and sex. Where available, HLA class I and class II types were taken from metadata supplied by the sample provider and were not determined by assay-based typing. The prospective study material was composed of cDNA or gDNA derived from T cells, B-cell-depleted T cells, or PBMCs. The repertoires were made available in a free public database intended to serve as a resource for research on the immune response to SARS-CoV-2. Deeply sampled blood TCRbeta repertoires from subjects exposed to, actively infected with, or recovered from COVID-19 were included in the dataset. Beyond this particular receptor, the publication reports: How much clinical and demographic metadata was included differed by source and by participant, and the metadata was provided uncurated.

Collaborating institutions collected whole blood in K2EDTA tubes following their own protocols. Collaborator samples were shipped for TCRbeta analysis as frozen whole blood, isolated PBMCs, or DNA extracted from either sample type. As to this clone: Its specific antigen is unknown. Base qualities are not provided; no much larger clone lies one nucleotide away.

In the germline V gene, CDR1 corresponds to SGHAT and CDR2 to FQNNGV. The CDR3 goes from the cysteine to the phenylalanine over 15 residues. Only the CDR3 part of the read is kept: 45 bases, read in frame from the first base. V lost 4 bases and J lost 1 base; the stretch between them is 13 bases long. TCRbeta CDR3 regions were amplified from genomic DNA using the immunoSEQ Assay, a bias-controlled multiplex PCR. The study's own analysis went as follows. Nucleated cell counts per sample were estimated from amplification of reference gene primers within the assay. To quantify the absolute abundance of each unique TCRbeta CDR3 rearrangement, sequence reads were collapsed and filtered. For each sample, productive Simpson clonality was calculated by taking the square root of Simpson's diversity index across productive rearrangements. In TCRdb, the immuneACCESS table is reduced to in-frame sequences with V and J assigned. These tables do not hold every clone; where another copy was compared, an unresolved V gene accounts for under half, and the others remain unexplained. The D gene and trimming were derived from the DNA, and the V and J assignments and clone size from that table. Counted in this sample were about 87,000 clones; about four fifths of them appeared once. The top ten hold about 2% of the sample.

The sample comprised peripheral blood. The receptor comes from a woman aged 70 to 79 with acute or convalescent COVID-19. This sequence uses TRBV11-2 and TRBJ1-1; the D gene remains uncertain. The DNA sequence reads TGTGCCAGCAGCTCTAACCCCAATAGGAACACTGAAGCTTTCTTT. Its amino acids are CASSSNPNRNTEAFF. With the portions outside the CDR3 filled from the reference TRBV11-2 and TRBJ1-1 genes, the complete variable region becomes EAGVAQSPRYKIIEKRQSVAFWCNPISGHATLYWYQQILGQGPKLLIQFQNNGVVDDSQLPKDRFSAERLKGVDSTLKIQPAKLEDSAVYLCASSSNPNRNTEAFFGQGTRLTVV.